A selection of T cell receptor beta chains follows, all from one sample in a study of T-cell reconstitution after alpha-beta-depleted transplantation in children. TCRdb analysed the PCR reads with MiXCR anew, one entry per CDR3 protein. The sample contains hundreds of thousands of distinct CDR3 sequences, around 17% of which appear only once. The specimen was PBMCs from the stem cell graft donor, collected from the stem cell graft. Receptors originate from a human donor who donated a stem cell graft to a child with acute myeloid leukemia. Both conserved end residues are part of each CDR3. The D gene is left open where the match is weak. Expanded clones get a size class; other rows say once, few or many, or leave the size out.

11 many TRBJ1-2 TRBV20-1 NA TGCAGTGCGGAAAGGGACCGACATCACACCTTC CSAERDRHHTF
12 few TRBJ2-2 TRBV7-9 NA TGTGCCCCAAGCGTCGCGACAGAGGAGCTGTTTTTT CAPSVATEELFF
15 many TRBJ1-5 TRBV7-2 NA TGTGCCAGCAGCTTAGAAGGGCGGCGCAATCAGCCCCAGCATTTT CASSLEGRRNQPQHF
14 NA TRBJ1-1 TRBV11-3 NA TGTGCCAGCAGCTCCCGTGACGGAAACACTGAAGCTTTCTTT CASSSRDGNTEAFF
14 NA TRBJ2-5 TRBV20-1 NA TGCAGTGCTAGTGGGCAGGGAGGACAAAAGACCCAGTACTTC CSASGQGGQKTQYF
13 many TRBJ2-1 TRBV29-1 TRBD1 TGCAGCGTTGCGACAGGGTTGGGTAATGAGCAGTTCTTC CSVATGLGNEQFF
11 many TRBJ1-2 TRBV7-2 NA TGTGCCAGCAGCTTCTACGATGGCTACACCTTC CASSFYDGYTF
16 few TRBJ2-1 TRBV7-3 NA TGTGCCAGCAGCCCTTACAATGCGGGGTACTACAATGAGCAGTTCTTC CASSPYNAGYYNEQFF
15 few TRBJ2-1 TRBV5-4 NA TGTGCCAGCAGCCCAGACAGAAACTCCTACAATGAGCAGTTCTTC CASSPDRNSYNEQFF
15 NA TRBJ1-6 TRBV9 NA TGTGCCAGCAGCGTAAGAGTCGGAGGGGCTGCACCCCTCCACTTT CASSVRVGGAAPLHF
18 many TRBJ2-1 TRBV6-1 TRBD2 TGTGCCAGCAGGACCGGGACTAGCGGTCCAGGGTGGTACAATGAGCAGTTCTTC CASRTGTSGPGWYNEQFF
17 few TRBJ2-7 TRBV10-3 TRBD2 TGTGCCATCAGTGGGGGTAGCGGGGGGGCGGACCCCTACGAGCAGTACTTC CAISGGSGGADPYEQYF
14 many TRBJ2-1 TRBV20-1 TRBD2 TGCAGTGGAGAGGAGCGGGGCATTTACAATGAGCAGTTCTTC CSGEERGIYNEQFF
15 many TRBJ2-1 TRBV20-1 TRBD2 TGCAGTGCTACCCGACTAGCGGGGGGGCTCAATGAGCAGTTCTTC CSATRLAGGLNEQFF
16 many TRBJ2-2 TRBV20-1 TRBD2 TGCAGTGCTAGAGCGACTAGCGGGGCTCACACCGGGGAGCTGTTTTTT CSARATSGAHTGELFF
17 few TRBJ2-3 TRBV9 TRBD1 TGTGCCAGCAGCGCCGGGACAGGGGCCATTAGCGCAGATACGCAGTATTTT CASSAGTGAISADTQYF
14 NA TRBJ2-7 TRBV6-5 NA TGTGCCAGCAAATACTATCAGGGATCGGGGGAGCAGTACTTC CASKYYQGSGEQYF
14 many TRBJ1-5 TRBV20-1 TRBD1 TGCAGTGCGTGGACAGGGGGGAACAATCAGCCCCAGCATTTT CSAWTGGNNQPQHF
14 many TRBJ1-5 TRBV12-3/TRBV12-4 NA TGTGCCAGCAGTTTAGCAGCTGTCGTTCAGCCCCAGCATTTT CASSLAAVVQPQHF
15 many TRBJ2-2 TRBV25-1 NA TGTGCCAGCAGTGGCGGGACACTGAACACCGGGGAGCTGTTTTTT CASSGGTLNTGELFF
12 few TRBJ1-4 TRBV10-2 NA TGCGCCAGCAGTGAGAGAGTTGAAAAACTGTTTTTT CASSERVEKLFF
13 many TRBJ2-5 TRBV7-2 TRBD2 TGTGCCAGCAGCTTCCCGGGGGGGGAGACCCAGTACTTC CASSFPGGETQYF